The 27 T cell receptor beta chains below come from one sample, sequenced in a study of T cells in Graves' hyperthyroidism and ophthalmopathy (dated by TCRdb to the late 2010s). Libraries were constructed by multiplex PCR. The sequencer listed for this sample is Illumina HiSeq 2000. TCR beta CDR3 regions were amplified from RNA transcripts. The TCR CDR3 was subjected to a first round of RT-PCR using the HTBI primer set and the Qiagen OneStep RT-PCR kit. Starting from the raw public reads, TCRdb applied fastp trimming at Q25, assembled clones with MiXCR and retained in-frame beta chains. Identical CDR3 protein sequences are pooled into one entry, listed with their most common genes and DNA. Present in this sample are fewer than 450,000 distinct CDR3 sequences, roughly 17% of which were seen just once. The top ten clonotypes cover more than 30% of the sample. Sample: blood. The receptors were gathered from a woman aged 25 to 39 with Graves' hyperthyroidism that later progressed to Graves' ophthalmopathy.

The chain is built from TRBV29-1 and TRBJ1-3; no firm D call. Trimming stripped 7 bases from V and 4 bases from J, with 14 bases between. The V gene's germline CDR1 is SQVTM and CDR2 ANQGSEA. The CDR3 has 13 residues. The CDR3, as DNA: TGCAGCGCCTCGTCTGGGTTCGGAAACACCATATATTTT. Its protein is CSASSGFGNTIYF.

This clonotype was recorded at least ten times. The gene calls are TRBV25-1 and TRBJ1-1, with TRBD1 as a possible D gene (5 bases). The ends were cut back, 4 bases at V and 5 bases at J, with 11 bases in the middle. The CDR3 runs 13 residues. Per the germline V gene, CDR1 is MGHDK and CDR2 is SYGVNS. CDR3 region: CASSGAGETEAFF. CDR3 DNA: TGTGCCAGCAGTGGGGCGGGGGAGACTGAAGCTTTCTTT. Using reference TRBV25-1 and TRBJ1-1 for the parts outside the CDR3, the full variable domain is EADIYQTPRYLVIGTGKKITLECSQTMGHDKMYWYQQDPGMELHLIHYSYGVNSTEKGDLSSESTVSRIRTEHFPLTLESARPSHTSQYLCASSGAGETEAFFGQGTRLTVV.

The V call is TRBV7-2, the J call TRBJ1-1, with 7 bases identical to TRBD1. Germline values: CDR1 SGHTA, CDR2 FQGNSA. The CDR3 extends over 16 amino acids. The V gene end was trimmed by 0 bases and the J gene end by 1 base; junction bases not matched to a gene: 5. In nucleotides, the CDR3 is TGTGCCAGCAGCTTAGCAGGGGGCCCGTCGAACACTGAAGCTTTCTTT. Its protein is CASSLAGGPSNTEAFF.

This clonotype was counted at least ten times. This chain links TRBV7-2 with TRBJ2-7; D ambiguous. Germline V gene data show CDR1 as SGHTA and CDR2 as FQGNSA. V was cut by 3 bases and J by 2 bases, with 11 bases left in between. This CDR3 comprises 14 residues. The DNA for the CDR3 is TGTGCCAGCAGCTTGTCGGCAGGAACCTACGAGCAGTACTTC. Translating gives CASSLSAGTYEQYF.

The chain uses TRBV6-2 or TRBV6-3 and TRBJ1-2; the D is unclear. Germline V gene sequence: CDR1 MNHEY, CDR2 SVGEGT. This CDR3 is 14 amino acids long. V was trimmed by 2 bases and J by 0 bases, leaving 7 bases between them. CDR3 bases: TGTGCCAGCAGTTACGACACCTCTAACTATGGCTACACCTTC. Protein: CASSYDTSNYGYTF.

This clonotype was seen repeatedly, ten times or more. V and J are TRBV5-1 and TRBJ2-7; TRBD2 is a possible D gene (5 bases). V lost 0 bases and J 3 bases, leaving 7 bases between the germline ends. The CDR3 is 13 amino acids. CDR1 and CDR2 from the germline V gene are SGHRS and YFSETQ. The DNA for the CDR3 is TGCGCCAGCAGCTTGGCACTAGACTACGAGCAGTACTTC. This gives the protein CASSLALDYEQYF. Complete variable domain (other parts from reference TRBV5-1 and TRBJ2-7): KAGVTQTPRYLIKTRGQQVTLSCSPISGHRSVSWYQQTPGQGLQFLFEYFSETQRNKGNFPGRFSGRQFSNSRSEMNVSTLELGDSALYLCASSLALDYEQYFGPGTRLTVT.

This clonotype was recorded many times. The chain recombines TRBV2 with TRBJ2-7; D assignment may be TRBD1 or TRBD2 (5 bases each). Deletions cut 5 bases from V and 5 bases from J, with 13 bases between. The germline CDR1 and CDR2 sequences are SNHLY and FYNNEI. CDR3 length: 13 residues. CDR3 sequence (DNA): TGTGCCAGCAGTTTCCGGGACGGGGACGAGCAGTACTTC. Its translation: CASSFRDGDEQYF.

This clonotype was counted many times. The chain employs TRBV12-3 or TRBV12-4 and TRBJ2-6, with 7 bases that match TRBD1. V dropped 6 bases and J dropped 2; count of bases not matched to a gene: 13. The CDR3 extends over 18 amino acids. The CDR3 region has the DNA TGTGCCAGCAGACGGCTACAGGGGTTAAGGACTGGGGCCAACGTCCTGACTTTC. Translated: CASRRLQGLRTGANVLTF.

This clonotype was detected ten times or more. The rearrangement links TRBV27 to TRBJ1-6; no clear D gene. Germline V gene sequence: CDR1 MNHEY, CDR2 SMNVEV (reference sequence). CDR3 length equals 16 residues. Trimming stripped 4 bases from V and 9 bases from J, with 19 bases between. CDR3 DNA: TGTGCCAGCAGTTCTGAGCGGGCAGATGACACTTCACCCCTCCACTTT. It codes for CASSSERADDTSPLHF.

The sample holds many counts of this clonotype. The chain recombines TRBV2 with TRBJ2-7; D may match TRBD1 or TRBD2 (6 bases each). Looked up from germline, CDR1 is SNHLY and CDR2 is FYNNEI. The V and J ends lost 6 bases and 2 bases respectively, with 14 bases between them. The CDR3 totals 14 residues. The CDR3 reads CASRGGQATYEQYF. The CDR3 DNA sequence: TGTGCCAGCAGGGGGGGCCAGGCCACCTACGAGCAGTACTTC.

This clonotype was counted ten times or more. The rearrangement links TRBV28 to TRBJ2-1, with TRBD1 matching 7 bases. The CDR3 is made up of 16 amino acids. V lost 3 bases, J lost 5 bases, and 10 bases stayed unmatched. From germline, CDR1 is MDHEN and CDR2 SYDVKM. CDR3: CASSLFTRDRDNEQFF. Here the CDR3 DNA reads TGTGCCAGCAGTTTGTTCACACGGGACAGAGACAATGAGCAGTTCTTC.

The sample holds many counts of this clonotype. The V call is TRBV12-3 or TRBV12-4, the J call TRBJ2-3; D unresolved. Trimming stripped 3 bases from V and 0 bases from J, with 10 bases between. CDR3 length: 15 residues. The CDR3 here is CASSFESVSTDTQYF. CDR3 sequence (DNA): TGTGCCAGCAGTTTCGAGAGTGTGAGCACAGATACGCAGTATTTT.

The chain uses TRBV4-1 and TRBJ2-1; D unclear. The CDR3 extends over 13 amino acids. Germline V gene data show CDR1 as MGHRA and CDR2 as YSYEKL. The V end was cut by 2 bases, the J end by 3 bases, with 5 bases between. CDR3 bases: TGCGCCAGCAGCCAATATTACTACAATGAGCAGTTCTTC. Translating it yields CASSQYYYNEQFF.

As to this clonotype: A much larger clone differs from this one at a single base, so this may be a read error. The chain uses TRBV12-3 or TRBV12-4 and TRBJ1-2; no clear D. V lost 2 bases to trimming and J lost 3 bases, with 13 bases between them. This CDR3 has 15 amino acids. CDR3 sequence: CASSLNWGKDYGYTF. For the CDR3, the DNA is TGTGCCAGCAGTTTAAACTGGGGTAAGGACTATGGCTACACCTTC.

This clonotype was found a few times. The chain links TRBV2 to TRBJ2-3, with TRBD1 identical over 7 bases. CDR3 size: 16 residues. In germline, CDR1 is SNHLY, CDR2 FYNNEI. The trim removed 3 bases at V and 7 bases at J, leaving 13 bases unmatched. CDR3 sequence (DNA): TGTGCCAGCAGTGAGAGGTTTAGGACAGGTATTTATACGCAGTATTTT. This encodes CASSERFRTGIYTQYF.

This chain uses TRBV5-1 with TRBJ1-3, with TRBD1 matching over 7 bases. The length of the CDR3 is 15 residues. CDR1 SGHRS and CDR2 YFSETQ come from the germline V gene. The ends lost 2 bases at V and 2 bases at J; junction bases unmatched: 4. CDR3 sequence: CASSFEGAPGNTIYF. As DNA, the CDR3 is TGCGCCAGCAGCTTCGAGGGGGCTCCTGGAAACACCATATATTTT.

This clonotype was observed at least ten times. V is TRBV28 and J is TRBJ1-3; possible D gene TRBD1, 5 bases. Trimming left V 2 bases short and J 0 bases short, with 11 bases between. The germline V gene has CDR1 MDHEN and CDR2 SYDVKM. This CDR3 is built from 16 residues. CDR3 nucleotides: TGTGCCAGCAGTTTACCCCAGGGCCACTCTGGAAACACCATATATTTT. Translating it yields CASSLPQGHSGNTIYF.

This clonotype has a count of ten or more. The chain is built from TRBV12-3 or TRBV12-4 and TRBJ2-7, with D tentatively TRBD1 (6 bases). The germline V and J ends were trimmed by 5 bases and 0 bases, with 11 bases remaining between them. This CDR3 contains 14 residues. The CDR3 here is CASSEAGVSYEQYF. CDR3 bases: TGTGCCAGCAGTGAGGCAGGGGTCTCCTACGAGCAGTACTTC.

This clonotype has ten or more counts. The CDR3, as DNA: TGCGCCAGCAGTGCGGGAGGGCCCCAAACAGATACGCAGTATTTT. It is translated as CASSAGGPQTDTQYF. The genes are TRBV5-1 and TRBJ2-3, with TRBD2 matching 9 bases. The J segment lost 3 bases and the V segment lost 5 bases, leaving 7 bases of the junction unmatched. There are 15 residues in the CDR3. The V gene's germline CDR1 is SGHRS and CDR2 YFSETQ.

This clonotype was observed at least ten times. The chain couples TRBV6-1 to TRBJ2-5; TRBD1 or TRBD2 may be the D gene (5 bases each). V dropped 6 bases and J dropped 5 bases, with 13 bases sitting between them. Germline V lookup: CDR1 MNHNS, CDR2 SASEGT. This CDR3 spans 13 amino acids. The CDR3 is CASRQSRDETQYF. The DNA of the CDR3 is TGTGCCAGCAGACAGTCTAGGGACGAGACCCAGTACTTC.

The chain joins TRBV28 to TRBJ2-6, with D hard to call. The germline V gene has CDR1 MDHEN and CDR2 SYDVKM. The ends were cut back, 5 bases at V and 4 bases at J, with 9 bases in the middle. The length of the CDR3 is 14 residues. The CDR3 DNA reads TGTGCCAGCAGTCCTTCTGCGGGGGCCAACGTCCTGACTTTC. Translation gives CASSPSAGANVLTF. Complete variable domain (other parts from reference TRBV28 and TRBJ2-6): DVKVTQSSRYLVKRTGEKVFLECVQDMDHENMFWYRQDPGLGLRLIYFSYDVKMKEKGDIPEGYSVSREKKERFSLILESASTNQTSMYLCASSPSAGANVLTFGAGSRLTVL.

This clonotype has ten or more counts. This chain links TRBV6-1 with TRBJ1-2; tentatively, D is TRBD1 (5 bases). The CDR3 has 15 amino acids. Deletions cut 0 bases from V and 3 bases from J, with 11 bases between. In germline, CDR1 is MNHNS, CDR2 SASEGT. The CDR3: CASSEARQTDYGYTF. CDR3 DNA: TGTGCCAGCAGTGAAGCTCGCCAGACAGACTATGGCTACACCTTC.

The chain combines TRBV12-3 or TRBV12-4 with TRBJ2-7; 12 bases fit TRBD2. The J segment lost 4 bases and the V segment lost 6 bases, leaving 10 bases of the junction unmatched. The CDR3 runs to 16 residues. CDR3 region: CASSEPGLAGIYEQYF. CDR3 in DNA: TGTGCCAGCAGCGAACCGGGACTAGCGGGTATTTACGAGCAGTACTTC.

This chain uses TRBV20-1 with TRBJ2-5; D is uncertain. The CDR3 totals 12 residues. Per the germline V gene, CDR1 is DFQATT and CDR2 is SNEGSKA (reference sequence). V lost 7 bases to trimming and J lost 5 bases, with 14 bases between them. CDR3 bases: TGCAGTGTAACGGCGGAAGCGGAGACCCAGTACTTC. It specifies CSVTAEAETQYF.

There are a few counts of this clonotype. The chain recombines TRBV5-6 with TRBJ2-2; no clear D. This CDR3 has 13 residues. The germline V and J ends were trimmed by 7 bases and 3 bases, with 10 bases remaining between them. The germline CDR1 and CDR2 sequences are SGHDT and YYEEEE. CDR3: CASSKGHTGELFF. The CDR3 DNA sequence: TGTGCCAGCTCAAAGGGTCACACCGGGGAGCTGTTTTTT.

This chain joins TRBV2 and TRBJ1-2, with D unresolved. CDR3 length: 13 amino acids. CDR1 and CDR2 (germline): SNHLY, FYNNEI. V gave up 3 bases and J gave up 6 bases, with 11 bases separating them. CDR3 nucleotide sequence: TGTGCCAGCAGTGACGGGGTTGGTGATGGCTACACCTTC. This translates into CASSDGVGDGYTF.

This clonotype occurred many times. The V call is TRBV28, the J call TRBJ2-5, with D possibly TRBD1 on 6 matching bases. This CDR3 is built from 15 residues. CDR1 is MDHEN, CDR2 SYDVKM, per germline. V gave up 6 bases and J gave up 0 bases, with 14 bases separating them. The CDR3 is CASRVTTGNQETQYF. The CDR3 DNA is TGTGCCAGCAGAGTGACGACAGGAAACCAAGAGACCCAGTACTTC.